Listed below are T cell receptor beta chains from one sample, sequenced in a study of OX40 agonist ivuxolimab in advanced cancers. Using immunoSEQ multiplex PCR, the repertoire was profiled, and TCRdb retains in-frame clones only, with some absent. In the table there are 70,000 to 95,000 clones, approximately 80% of which are singletons. The sample consisted of CD4+ or CD8+ T cells sorted from blood, taken in a trial of the OX40 agonist ivuxolimab. Receptor source: an adult with an advanced solid tumor such as melanoma, head and neck, liver or kidney cancer. Both conserved end residues are part of each CDR3. D genes are given only for firm matches. Clone sizes are given selectively: once, few, many, or a class where the clone is expanded.

TRBJ1-2 NA NA TRBV5-4 TGTGCCAGCTCAAGTCCAAACGGGGAGGGTGGATTTGGCTACACCTTC CASSSPNGEGGFGYTF
TRBJ1-4 NA NA TRBV30 TGTGCCTGGAGGACCTACGGTGGTACTGAAAAACTGTTTTTT CAWRTYGGTEKLFF
TRBJ1-2 NA NA TRBV5-5 TGTGCCAGCAGCTTGATGGCAGATAACTATGGCTACACCTTC CASSLMADNYGYTF
TRBJ2-5 few NA TRBV7-3 TGTGCCAGCAGCTTAGGACTGCAAGAGACCCAGTACTTC CASSLGLQETQYF
TRBJ2-7 once NA TRBV7-2 TGTGCCAGCGCCCTATCCCCGGACCTTTCCTACGAGCAGTACTTC CASALSPDLSYEQYF
TRBJ2-2 NA NA TRBV7-9 TGTGCCAGCAGCGAACAGGGTCCCGGGGAGCTGTTTTTT CASSEQGPGELFF
TRBJ2-2 NA TRBD1 TRBV5-1 TGCGCCAGCAGCTTGCAGGGGGAGAACACCGGGGAGCTGTTTTTT CASSLQGENTGELFF
TRBJ2-5 NA NA TRBV4-3 TGCGCCAGCAGCCAAGATACCACCCAAGAGACCCAGTACTTC CASSQDTTQETQYF
TRBJ2-6 NA NA TRBV4-2 TGTGCCAGCAGAGTTGACTGGTTTGGGGCCAACGTCCTGACTTTC CASRVDWFGANVLTF
TRBJ2-2 NA NA TRBV11-2 TGTGCCAGCAGCTACGCGGCCCCCGCGGGGCCCGGGGAGCTGTTTTTT CASSYAAPAGPGELFF
TRBJ2-2 NA TRBD1 TRBV2 TGTGCCAGCAGGGACAGGGGAAACACCGGGGAGCTGTTTTTT CASRDRGNTGELFF
TRBJ1-3 NA NA TRBV28 TGTGCCAGCAGGCGATACTCTGGAAACACCATATATTTT CASRRYSGNTIYF
TRBJ1-4 once TRBD1 TRBV4-2 TGTGCCAGCAGCCAAGATGGGACAGGGGGTGAAAAACTGTTTTTT CASSQDGTGGEKLFF
TRBJ1-5 NA NA TRBV29-1 TGCAGCGTTGGGACCTCCTGGGACAATCAGCCCCAGCATTTT CSVGTSWDNQPQHF
TRBJ2-4 once TRBD1 TRBV5-6 TGTGCCAGCAGCCCCGGACAGGCAGCGACCTGGGTTCAGTACTTC CASSPGQAATWVQYF
TRBJ1-1 NA NA TRBV6-5 TGTGCCAGCAGTTACTCCGGACGAAGGAACACTGAAGCTTTCTTT CASSYSGRRNTEAFF
TRBJ2-7 few NA TRBV11-3 TGTGCCAGCAGCCAAGACAGATACGAGCAGTACTTC CASSQDRYEQYF
TRBJ2-7 NA TRBD1 TRBV6-6 TGTGCCAGCAGTTCAGACAGGGTTAACGAGCAGTACTTC CASSSDRVNEQYF
TRBJ1-1 NA TRBD1 TRBV27 TGTGCCAGCAGTTTCCAGACAGGGCGGGCTTTCTTT CASSFQTGRAFF
TRBJ1-5 NA TRBD1 TRBV28 TGTGCCAGCAGTTTGACAGGGGAGCGTCAGCCCCAGCATTTT CASSLTGERQPQHF
TRBJ2-6 once NA TRBV28 TGTGCCAGCAGTACCCCCCCAGGGTCAGGGGCCAACGTCCTGACTTTC CASSTPPGSGANVLTF
TRBJ1-1 NA NA TRBV6-6 TGTGCCAGCAGCAGGGCACGTAATCAACATGAGGCTTTCTTT CASSRARNQHEAFF
TRBJ1-3 once NA TRBV5-1 TGCGCCAGCAGCCGGGACGCCAGCTCTGGAAACACCATATATTTT CASSRDASSGNTIYF
TRBJ2-5 NA TRBD1 TRBV13 TGTGCCAGCCGAACGACAGGGAAGGGAGAGACCCAGTACTTC CASRTTGKGETQYF
TRBJ2-1 NA NA TRBV29-1 TGCAGCCTCCCACAAGGGATACAGGGCAATGAGCAGTTCTTC CSLPQGIQGNEQFF
TRBJ2-1 once TRBD2 TRBV7-3 TGTGCCAGCAGCTCGAAGGGACTAGCGGGGAATGAGCAGTTCTTC CASSSKGLAGNEQFF
TRBJ1-2 NA NA TRBV18 TGTGCCAGCTCCCTAGGGGAGGGGCCCGGCTACACCTTC CASSLGEGPGYTF
TRBJ1-1 few NA TRBV5-1 TGCGCCAGCTCCGGCTGGGGTCTGAACACTGAAGCTTTCTTT CASSGWGLNTEAFF
TRBJ2-3 NA NA TRBV9 TGTGCCAGCAGCGTCCGTACAGATACGCAGTATTTT CASSVRTDTQYF
TRBJ1-3 NA TRBD1 TRBV18 TGTGCCAGCTCACCACTAATTATTAAGGGACAGGGCCACTCTGGAAACACCATATATTTT CASSPLIIKGQGHSGNTIYF
TRBJ2-6 NA NA TRBV5-1 TGCGCCAGCAGCCCAGACTCTGGGGCCAACGTCCTGACTTTC CASSPDSGANVLTF
TRBJ1-1 few NA TRBV4-1 TGCGCCAGCAGCCAGGGTATACAATCGAACACTGAAGCTTTCTTT CASSQGIQSNTEAFF
TRBJ1-3 NA NA TRBV30 TGTGCCTGGAGTCCTACAAGTAACGGAAACACCATATATTTT CAWSPTSNGNTIYF
TRBJ1-2 NA NA TRBV2 TGTGCCAGCAGATGGGGACCTTATGGCTACACCTTC CASRWGPYGYTF
TRBJ1-1 NA TRBD1 TRBV6-1 TGTGCCAGCAGGGGGACAGCGTCGAACACTGAAGCTTTCTTT CASRGTASNTEAFF
TRBJ2-5 once TRBD2 TRBV27 TGTGCCAGCAGTTTGGGTAGCGGGGGGGAGACCCAGTACTTC CASSLGSGGETQYF
TRBJ2-5 NA NA TRBV5-6 TGTGCCAGCAGCCCCACAGGACCCCAAGAGACCCAGTACTTC CASSPTGPQETQYF